These T cell receptor beta chains were read from a single sample in a study of graft-versus-host responses after intestinal transplantation. Produced via immunoSEQ multiplex PCR; TCRdb's table is partial and in-frame only. The sample has about 36,000 clones, 94% seen once; the top ten hold over 0.2%. These receptors' antigens are unknown. This sample comprised unstimulated CD4+ T cells sorted from spleen or lymph node cells, obtained before transplant. The origin of the receptors is a human donor who was the organ donor for an intestinal transplant. CDR3s leave out the opening cysteine and the closing phenylalanine or tryptophan. The D gene is left open where the match is weak.

j_call d_call v_call cdr3_aa
TRBJ2-2 NA TRBV6-5 ASTTNTGELF
TRBJ1-2 NA TRBV7-2 ASSLGGSGRYGYT
TRBJ2-7 TRBD2 TRBV6-1 ASSEEGLAGSY
TRBJ2-3 TRBD1 TRBV6-5 ASSQQGGTDTQY
TRBJ1-1 NA TRBV28 ASSLGGHRNTEAF
TRBJ2-3 TRBD2 TRBV5-1 ASSLFSAGGVDTQY
TRBJ2-7 NA TRBV29-1 SVISSYEQY
TRBJ2-4 TRBD2 TRBV15 ATSRAYFSGQGGNIQY
TRBJ1-2 NA TRBV30 AWSVLYGYT
TRBJ1-1 TRBD1 TRBV7-2 ASSGGTVPTEAF
TRBJ2-7 TRBD2 TRBV5-4 ASSSGTSGVLYEQY
TRBJ1-3 NA TRBV4-3 ASSQEAIYGNTIY
TRBJ1-5 NA TRBV10-3 AISADSNQPQH
TRBJ1-3 NA TRBV20-1 SARGGNTIY
TRBJ1-4 TRBD1 TRBV4-1 ASSQGQGANEKLF
TRBJ1-2 NA TRBV4-3 ASSQAAAIMHGYT
TRBJ1-1 TRBD1 TRBV6-5 ASSYHDRGLTEAF
TRBJ1-2 NA TRBV14 ASSQALYYGYT
TRBJ2-7 TRBD2 TRBV27 ASSLSRGGVPYEQY
TRBJ2-2 TRBD2 TRBV4-3 ASSQDLAAGGPGELF
TRBJ1-1 NA TRBV6-5 ASRPNRERNTEAF
TRBJ1-1 NA TRBV6-1 ATGKSYWTEAF
TRBJ2-1 NA TRBV18 ASSPQLNYNEQF
TRBJ1-1 NA TRBV5-1 ASSPGLNTEAF
TRBJ1-1 TRBD1 TRBV5-1 ASSGSTGGDTEAF
TRBJ2-1 TRBD1 TRBV5-1 ASSLEGQGPYNEQF
TRBJ2-1 NA TRBV4-3 ASSQDLNRGGGEQF
TRBJ1-6 NA TRBV11-3 ASSLVEGNHNSPLH
TRBJ1-2 TRBD1 TRBV4-2 ASSHKQGAYGYT
TRBJ2-4 NA TRBV28 ASSFNLPGQDIQY
TRBJ1-2 NA TRBV19 ATRGSYGYT
TRBJ1-4 NA TRBV9 ASSQSATNEKLF
TRBJ2-3 NA TRBV20-1 SASRTDTQY
TRBJ2-2 TRBD2 TRBV30 AWRRLATTGELF
TRBJ2-1 NA TRBV28 ASSLLWGTRPYNEQF
TRBJ2-7 TRBD2 TRBV9 ASSVGASGHEQY